This T cell receptor (beta chain) was identified in a study of regulatory T cells in long-lasting Graves disease. Remarks on this clonotype: Its antigen remains unidentified.

Investigators prepared the TCR beta libraries by applying iRepertoire HTBI primers and Arm-PCR of CDR3 regions. Authors' data handling: Across the samples, identification revealed approximately 66 TRBV and more than 11 TRBJ segments. TCRdb independently ran MiXCR on the multiplex PCR reads; one entry per CDR3 protein. Here the V and J calls rest on TCRdb's processing, not on the authors' analysis. The table lists more than 450,000 distinct CDR3 sequences, 15% to 20% of them singletons. General study points: Among persistent patients, a larger number of public clonotypes were shared (2,741) than among newly diagnosed patients (around 980).

The time point: newly diagnosed GD, antithyroid drugs for less than 3 months. The TCR library was prepared using RNA isolated from PBMCs. The sample was also reused in another study, on T cells in Graves' hyperthyroidism and ophthalmopathy.

The sequence was obtained from a man aged 40-55 years with Graves disease. The sequencing here drew on peripheral blood mononuclear cells (PBMCs), taken at new diagnosis, from a patient treated with antithyroid drugs.

The CDR3 DNA reads TGTGCCAGCAGCCCGCGAGTATTAGCGGTAACGCAGTATTTT. Protein product: CASSPRVLAVTQYF. The chain is built from TRBV9 and TRBJ2-3; possibly TRBD2 for D (6 bases). The CDR3 contains 14 residues. V lost 4 bases and J lost 9, with 18 bases in between. From germline, CDR1 is SGDLS and CDR2 YYNGEE.